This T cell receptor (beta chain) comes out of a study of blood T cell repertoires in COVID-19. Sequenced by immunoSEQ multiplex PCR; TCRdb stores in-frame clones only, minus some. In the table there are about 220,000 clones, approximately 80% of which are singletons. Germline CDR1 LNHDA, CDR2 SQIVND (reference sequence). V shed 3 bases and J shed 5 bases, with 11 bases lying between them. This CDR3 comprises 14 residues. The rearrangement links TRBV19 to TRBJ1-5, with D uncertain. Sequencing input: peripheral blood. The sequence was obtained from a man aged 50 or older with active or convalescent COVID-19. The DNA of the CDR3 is TGTGCCAGTAGTATGGGCAGTAGGTATCAGCCCCAGCATTTT. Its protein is CASSMGSRYQPQHF.